A single T cell receptor (beta chain) is shown here with its context. The repertoire was sequenced with immunoSEQ multiplex PCR; TCRdb's copy has only in-frame clones and lacks some. Here the sample spans roughly 110,000 clones, just over 90% being singletons. This sample was included in a study of blood T cell repertoires in COVID-19. V gave up 2 bases and J gave up 4 bases, with 8 bases separating them. CDR1 and CDR2 (germline): MNHEY, SVGAGI. The CDR3 runs 13 residues. The receptor comes from a young woman with acute or convalescent COVID-19. The source material was peripheral blood. The chain joins TRBV6-5 to TRBJ1-2; possibly TRBD1 for D (5 bases). CDR3 sequence: CASSYTGIYGYTF. CDR3 DNA sequence: TGTGCCAGCAGTTACACAGGCATCTATGGCTACACCTTC.